The 10 T cell receptor beta chains listed next were all sequenced from one sample in a study of sequential checkpoint blockade in melanoma. Sequenced by immunoSEQ multiplex PCR; TCRdb stores in-frame clones only, minus some. There are 16,000 or so clones in the sample; approximately 80% occur only once, and 10% to 15% lies in the top ten. Regarding treatment: randomized to nivolumab then ipilimumab (arm A) or the reverse (arm B). Sequenced here: CD8+ T cells sorted from blood (inferred from file names), sampled from a patient given nivolumab and ipilimumab in sequence. These receptors came from a human donor with melanoma.

This clone was seen just once. J is TRBJ2-7 and V is TRBV28, with a possible D match to TRBD2 (5 bases). Germline CDR1 is MDHEN and CDR2 is SYDVKM. V was shortened by 6 bases and J by 0 bases, with 18 bases between the two germline ends. The CDR3 spans 16 residues. CDR3 region: CASRLRSGTPSYEQYF. For the CDR3, the DNA is TGTGCCAGCAGGCTACGGAGCGGTACCCCCTCCTACGAGCAGTACTTC.

The J gene is TRBJ1-1, the V gene TRBV7-9; TRBD1 aligns across 7 bases. The CDR3 extends over 14 amino acids. Germline V CDR1 and CDR2: SEHNR, FQNEAQ (reference sequence). The junction had 8 bases not matched to a gene; V was cut back by 5 bases and J by 5 bases. Written as DNA, the CDR3 is TGTGCCAGCAGCCCTGCCAGGGGGAGAACTGAAGCTTTCTTT. Translation gives CASSPARGRTEAFF.

V gene TRBV7-9 combines with J gene TRBJ2-7, with D possibly being TRBD2 (6 bases). The CDR3 runs 16 residues. Germline lookup yields CDR1 SEHNR and CDR2 FQNEAQ (reference sequence). The germline V and J ends were trimmed by 5 bases and 3 bases, with 20 bases remaining between them. DNA of the CDR3: TGTGCCAGCAGCACAACTCCGGGACTCAACAACTACGAGCAGTACTTC. Translated: CASSTTPGLNNYEQYF.

This chain joins TRBV29-1 and TRBJ1-2; no clear D gene. Germline V gene data show CDR1 as SQVTM and CDR2 as ANQGSEA. There are 14 residues in the CDR3. V dropped 0 bases and J dropped 5 bases, with 13 bases sitting between them. The CDR3 here is CSVEDRQAGYGYTF. Written as DNA, the CDR3 is TGCAGCGTTGAAGACAGGCAGGCTGGTTATGGCTACACCTTC.

Only a few counts were recorded for this clone. Compared with germline, one end of the junction differs, possibly owing to a read error. This rearrangement joins TRBV6-5 to TRBJ2-7, with D possibly being TRBD2 (5 bases). The germline CDR1 and CDR2 sequences are MNHEY and SVGAGI. CDR3 length: 12 amino acids. The CDR3, as DNA: TGTGCCATCAGTGACGGGGTTTACGAGCAGTACTTC. Its translation: CAISDGVYEQYF.

CDR3 amino acids: CASSSGTGDYGYTF. The CDR3 coding sequence is TGTGCCAGCAGCTCCGGGACAGGGGACTATGGCTACACCTTC. The chain has TRBV7-9 and TRBJ1-2, with 10 positions matching TRBD1. Germline CDR1 is SEHNR and CDR2 is FQNEAQ (reference sequence). The CDR3 length is 14 residues. V lost 4 bases and J lost 3; bases outside the gene matches: 2.

The chain uses TRBV4-3 and TRBJ2-7; 8 nucleotides line up with TRBD2. The germline CDR1 and CDR2 sequences are LGHNA and YSLEER. J lost 7 bases, V lost 1 base, and 15 bases had no gene match. The CDR3 sequence is 17 residues long. The CDR3 bases are TGCGCCAGCAGCCAAGTCGCCTGGGGAGCGGGAGTAGGTGAGCAGTACTTC. Encoded protein: CASSQVAWGAGVGEQYF.

The chain is built from TRBV4-3 and TRBJ2-3; 7 bases fit TRBD2. Per germline, CDR1 LGHNA and CDR2 YSLEER. The CDR3 loop spans 16 amino acids. Germline trimming cut 0 bases from V and 0 bases from J; bases unmatched to any gene: 3. The CDR3 loop is CASSQDSGGSTDTQYF. CDR3 bases: TGCGCCAGCAGCCAAGATTCGGGGGGTAGCACAGATACGCAGTATTTT.

The rearrangement links TRBV14 to TRBJ2-5; weak D call: TRBD2 (5 bases). The J call may be faulty, since TRBJ2-7 better matches the DNA end. The CDR3 consists of 16 residues. In germline, CDR1 is SGHDN, CDR2 FVKESK. The CDR3 loop is CASSQDGLLSSYEQYF. The DNA of the CDR3 is TGTGCCAGCAGCCAGGATGGACTCTTGAGCTCCTACGAGCAGTACTTC.

The J gene is TRBJ2-7, the V gene TRBV19; 10 nucleotides match TRBD1. The trim removed 5 bases at V and 1 base at J, leaving 5 bases unmatched. The CDR3 extends over 15 amino acids. The germline V gene has CDR1 LNHDA and CDR2 SQIVND (reference sequence). Here the CDR3 reads CASSGSGQGSYEQYF. The CDR3 DNA follows: TGTGCCAGTAGTGGGTCGGGACAGGGGTCCTACGAGCAGTACTTC. Filled out from reference TRBV19 and TRBJ2-7, the complete variable domain reads DGGITQSPKYLFRKEGQNVTLSCEQNLNHDAMYWYRQDPGQGLRLIYYSQIVNDFQKGDIAEGYSVSREKKESFPLTVTSAQKNPTAFYLCASSGSGQGSYEQYFGPGTRLTVT.